The 23 T cell receptor beta chains presented below share a single source sample, sequenced in a study of CD8+ T cells in alopecia areata. RNA was extracted and reverse transcribed into cDNA as the sequencing template. TCRdb's table, derived via immunoSEQ multiplex PCR, lists solely in-frame clones and lacks some. Altogether about 180,000 clones are present, almost 65% being singletons, with the ten largest covering 1.7%. The source material was CD4+ T cells sorted from blood, sampled at week 0. The source of these receptors is a human donor with alopecia areata.

About this clone: The junction does not match germline at one end; this may be a read error. The chain uses TRBV29-1 and TRBJ2-3; D possibly corresponds to TRBD2 (6 bases). Germline CDR1 and CDR2: SQVTM and ANQGSEA. The length of the CDR3 is 8 residues. The CDR3 loop reads CSVEGRAF. The DNA for the CDR3 is TGCAGCGTTGAAGGGAGGGCCTTT.

This clone has just a few counts. The chain joins TRBV4-3 to TRBJ2-3; TRBD2 matches 10 bases. CDR3 size: 17 residues. CDR1 LGHNA and CDR2 YSLEER come from the germline V gene. V lost 1 base, J lost 4 bases, and 8 bases stayed unmatched. This chain's CDR3 is CASSQGRAGGFPDTQYF. CDR3 DNA: TGCGCCAGCAGCCAAGGTCGAGCGGGGGGGTTTCCAGATACGCAGTATTTT.

This clone was seen many times. The rearrangement joins TRBV7-2 to TRBJ2-1; D is ambiguous. CDR3 length: 11 amino acids. Between the trimmed V and J ends, which lost 5 bases and 9 bases, there was a span of 8 bases. Germline CDR1 SGHTA, CDR2 FQGNSA. As DNA, the CDR3 is TGTGCCAGCAGCAATTCCGGTGAGCAGTTCTTC. It translates to CASSNSGEQFF. Full variable domain (rest looked up from reference TRBV7-2 and TRBJ2-1): GAGVSQSPSNKVTEKGKDVELRCDPISGHTALYWYRQSLGQGLEFLIYFQGNSAPDKSGLPSDRFSAERTGGSVSTLTIQRTQQEDSAVYLCASSNSGEQFFGPGTRLTVL.

CDR3 residues: CASSYSKSRDGYTF. The CDR3 DNA is TGTGCCAGCAGTTACTCGAAGTCCAGGGATGGCTACACCTTC. The chain has TRBV6-5 and TRBJ1-2, with D possibly matching TRBD1 (5 bases). This CDR3 spans 14 amino acids. Trimming stripped 0 bases from V and 6 bases from J, with 11 bases between. Germline V CDR1 and CDR2: MNHEY, SVGAGI.

The chain joins TRBV9 to TRBJ1-6; D is ambiguous. The CDR3 has 15 amino acids. V was shortened by 0 bases and J by 5 bases, with 9 bases between the two germline ends. Germline V lookup: CDR1 SGDLS, CDR2 YYNGEE. The CDR3 loop is CASSVGQTNNSPLHF. CDR3 DNA sequence: TGTGCCAGCAGCGTAGGGCAGACTAATAATTCACCCCTCCACTTT.

V and J are TRBV5-1 and TRBJ1-2; D is perhaps TRBD1 (6 bases). Trimming left V 0 bases short and J 6 bases short, with 9 bases between. The CDR3 has 13 residues. Germline-derived CDR1 and CDR2 are SGHRS and YFSETQ. DNA for the CDR3: TGCGCCAGCAGCTTGGGGACAGCCAATGGCTACACCTTC. Translation: CASSLGTANGYTF.

The chain employs TRBV29-1 and TRBJ2-1, with 10 bases aligning to TRBD2. This CDR3 contains 14 residues. With V trimmed by 4 bases and J by 6 bases, 6 bases remained unmatched. The germline CDR1 and CDR2 sequences are SQVTM and ANQGSEA. The CDR3 coding sequence is TGCAGCGTTGGTATAGCGGGGGGACTCAATGAGCAGTTCTTC. It specifies CSVGIAGGLNEQFF.

Here the CDR3 reads CASSESSGTVYGYTF. The CDR3 DNA is TGTGCCAGCAGTGAATCCTCCGGGACAGTCTATGGCTACACCTTC. The chain joins TRBV25-1 to TRBJ1-2; TRBD1 matches 7 bases. The germline gives CDR1 MGHDK, CDR2 SYGVNS. The trim removed 1 base at V and 4 bases at J, leaving 6 bases unmatched. The CDR3 covers 15 residues.

The rearrangement links TRBV30 to TRBJ2-7; D may be TRBD2 (5 bases). The CDR3 consists of 13 residues. Trimming pared 3 bases from V and 3 bases from J, leaving 12 bases between. Germline-derived CDR1 and CDR2 are GTSNPN and SVGIG (reference sequence). CDR3 sequence (DNA): TGTGCCTGGAGGGATTTTCGGGGCTACGAGCAGTACTTC. Translated, it gives CAWRDFRGYEQYF.

The chain links TRBV27 to TRBJ2-5; TRBD1 might be the D (5 bases). The CDR3 has 13 amino acids. The V end lost 3 bases, the J end lost 7 bases, and 12 bases lay between the germline ends. Germline V gives CDR1 MNHEY, CDR2 SMNVEV (reference sequence). CDR3 coding DNA: TGTGCCAGCAGTTTCCAGGGCCCGACGACCCAGTACTTC. It translates to CASSFQGPTTQYF.

This clone has more than one count but fewer than ten. The rearrangement joins TRBV14 to TRBJ2-3; D perhaps matches TRBD2 (5 bases). CDR3 length: 13 amino acids. Germline CDR1 SGHDN, CDR2 FVKESK. The V end lost 3 bases, the J end lost 6 bases, and 10 bases lay between the germline ends. This CDR3 is CASSQMRRDTQYF. The CDR3 DNA reads TGTGCCAGCAGCCAGATGAGGAGGGATACGCAGTATTTT.

This chain uses TRBV29-1 with TRBJ2-1, with D unresolved. V gave up 4 bases and J gave up 6 bases, with 13 bases separating them. The CDR3 is 13 residues long. Germline CDR1 SQVTM, CDR2 ANQGSEA. The CDR3 here is CSVVADRRNEQFF. CDR3 sequence (DNA): TGCAGCGTTGTGGCTGATCGTCGCAATGAGCAGTTCTTC.

The chain carries TRBV30 and TRBJ1-2; possible D gene TRBD1, 6 bases. CDR1 and CDR2 from the germline V gene are GTSNPN and SVGIG (reference sequence). The V and J ends lost 7 bases and 5 bases respectively, with 23 bases between them. This CDR3 is 15 amino acids long. The DNA for the CDR3 is TGTGCCTCCTTACCTCACAGGGCGGGGGTTTATGGCTACACCTTC. Translating gives CASLPHRAGVYGYTF.

The chain has TRBV5-1 and TRBJ2-3; 7 bases line up with TRBD2. Trimming took 4 bases from V and 6 from J; bases not matched to a gene: 11. Germline-derived CDR1 and CDR2 are SGHRS and YFSETQ. The CDR3 extends over 15 amino acids. CDR3 in DNA: TGCGCCAGCAGCATAAGCGGGATTGAGGTCGATACGCAGTATTTT. Protein: CASSISGIEVDTQYF.

This chain links TRBV19 with TRBJ1-6, with D maybe TRBD1 (6 bases). There are 13 residues in the CDR3. Germline CDR1 LNHDA, CDR2 SQIVND (reference sequence). The V and J ends lost 7 bases and 12 bases respectively, with 16 bases between them. The CDR3 nucleotides are TGTGCCAGTAACACGGGACACCAACAACCCCTCCACTTT. Protein sequence: CASNTGHQQPLHF. Combining the CDR3 with reference TRBV19 and TRBJ1-6 gives the whole variable domain DGGITQSPKYLFRKEGQNVTLSCEQNLNHDAMYWYRQDPGQGLRLIYYSQIVNDFQKGDIAEGYSVSREKKESFPLTVTSAQKNPTAFYLCASNTGHQQPLHFGNGTRLTVT.

The V call is TRBV30, the J call TRBJ1-2; D is ambiguous. V was cut by 1 base and J by 4 bases, with 7 bases left in between. In germline, CDR1 is GTSNPN, CDR2 SVGIG (reference sequence). This CDR3 is 12 amino acids long. The CDR3: CAWSAPAYGYTF. The CDR3 coding sequence is TGTGCCTGGAGTGCCCCTGCCTATGGCTACACCTTC.

The chain recombines TRBV30 with TRBJ2-3; D gene unclear. The CDR3 length is 11 residues. The V end was cut by 4 bases, the J end by 11 bases, with 13 bases between. CDR1 is GTSNPN, CDR2 SVGIG, per germline (reference sequence). The CDR3 is CAWTDGRGQYF. The CDR3 DNA follows: TGTGCCTGGACGGATGGCCGTGGGCAGTATTTT.

The J gene is TRBJ2-2, the V gene TRBV2, with 10 bases that match TRBD1. The J segment lost 7 bases and the V segment lost 10 bases, leaving 9 bases of the junction unmatched. The germline V gene encodes CDR1 SNHLY and CDR2 FYNNEI. The CDR3 is 14 amino acids. CDR3 protein: CANRQGAIDGELFF. In nucleotides, the CDR3 is TGTGCCAACAGACAGGGGGCTATCGACGGGGAGCTGTTTTTT.

The chain uses TRBV5-6 and TRBJ2-2; D gene unclear. Germline V gives CDR1 SGHDT, CDR2 YYEEEE. The CDR3 contains 12 residues. Trimming cost V 4 bases and J 10 bases, with 11 bases left between them. CDR3 residues: CASSLMGEELFF. The CDR3 bases are TGTGCCAGCAGCCTCATGGGCGAGGAGCTGTTTTTT. Using reference TRBV5-6 and TRBJ2-2 for the parts outside the CDR3, the full variable domain is DAGVTQSPTHLIKTRGQQVTLRCSPKSGHDTVSWYQQALGQGPQFIFQYYEEEERQRGNFPDRFSGHQFPNYSSELNVNALLLGDSALYLCASSLMGEELFFGEGSRLTVL.

This clone was seen a handful of times. CDR3 loop: CASSLMAGVGTGHSPLHF. The CDR3 bases are TGCGCCAGCAGCTTGATGGCAGGAGTCGGGACAGGGCATTCACCCCTCCACTTT. The chain is built from TRBV5-1 and TRBJ1-6; TRBD1 agrees at 9 bases. The CDR3 is 18 residues long. The J segment lost 8 bases and the V segment lost 1 base, leaving 13 bases of the junction unmatched. In germline, CDR1 is SGHRS, CDR2 YFSETQ.

This chain uses TRBV18 with TRBJ2-3, with D possibly being TRBD1 or TRBD2 (5 bases each). V lost 3 bases and J lost 4, with 5 bases in between. The CDR3 totals 12 residues. Germline-derived CDR1 and CDR2 are KGHSH and LQKENI. The chain's CDR3 is CASSPGADTQYF. CDR3 nucleotide sequence: TGTGCCAGCTCACCGGGGGCAGATACGCAGTATTTT.

In the case of this clone: One end of the junction fails to match germline, which may point to a read error. J is TRBJ1-6 and V is TRBV7-8; the D is unclear. Germline V lookup: CDR1 SGHVS, CDR2 FQNEAQ. This CDR3 is built from 13 residues. Written as DNA, the CDR3 is TGTGCCAGCAGCTTAGGTTATAGTTCACCCCTCCACTTT. Amino acids: CASSLGYSSPLHF.

The chain has TRBV30 and TRBJ1-2; unclear D gene. Trimming cost V 5 bases and J 8 bases, with 9 bases left between them. This CDR3 is 10 amino acids long. Germline assignment: CDR1 GTSNPN and CDR2 SVGIG (reference sequence). The CDR3 coding sequence is TGTGCCTGGTTGGGTGGAGGCTACACCTTC. It yields the protein CAWLGGGYTF.